Each of the 4 T cell receptor beta chains below was sequenced from the same sample in a study of T cell clonality in common variable immunodeficiency. Repertoires were generated with immunoSEQ multiplex PCR, while TCRdb's copy carries only in-frame clones and drops some. The record shows tens of thousands of clones for this sample, with no singletons present. The material sequenced was peripheral blood mononuclear cells. These receptors were obtained from a person between 18 and 75 years old in good health.

This clone was counted ten times or more. The read stops 3 residues short of the end of the CDR3; the missing end is completed from the germline J gene. The genes are TRBV5-1 and TRBJ2-5, with TRBD2 identical over 13 bases. The germline V gene encodes CDR1 SGHRS and CDR2 YFSETQ. The CDR3 totals 18 residues. The trim removed 3 bases at V and 5 bases at J, leaving 13 bases unmatched. CDR3 loop: CASSSTSGGALISETQYF. The part of the CDR3 DNA that was read is TGCGCCAGCAGCTCTACTAGCGGGGGGGCTCTTATCTCCGAGACC.

This clone was picked up many times. The read ends 3 residues before the CDR3 terminus; that terminus is restored from the germline J gene. J is TRBJ2-5 and V is TRBV19; the D gene is possibly TRBD1 (6 bases). Germline CDR1 LNHDA, CDR2 SQIVND (reference sequence). V was pared by 5 bases and J by 5 bases, with 15 bases between. This CDR3 has 14 residues. The covered CDR3 bases are TGTGCCAGTAGTGTAATGACAGGCGGGGAGACC. This sequence encodes CASSVMTGGET. The full CDR3 protein reads CASSVMTGGETQYF.

With regard to this clone: A clone one base away is much larger, so this may be a read error. Read data end 3 residues before the CDR3 end; the end is taken from the germline J gene. Other DNA sequences in this specimen translate into the identical CDR3. V is TRBV5-1 and J is TRBJ2-1, with D tentatively TRBD2 (5 bases). Germline CDR1 SGHRS, CDR2 YFSETQ. The CDR3 has 14 amino acids. CDR3 bases read: TGCGCCAGTAGCTTGGCGGACTCCGGAAATGAG. This gives the protein CASSLADSGNE. The whole CDR3 sequence reads CASSLADSGNEQFF.

This clone has a handful of counts. Sequencing ends 3 residues short of the CDR3 end; the germline J gene provides the rest. The chain is built from TRBV5-6 and TRBJ2-3; 8 nucleotides agree with TRBD1. The CDR3 has 15 residues. CDR1 and CDR2 (germline): SGHDT, YYEEEE. The CDR3 protein is CASILGDRGQETQYF. The CDR3 bases that were read are TGTGCCAGCATCCTGGGAGACAGGGGCCAAGAGACG.